The table lists the clone carrying this TCR beta chain with a count of one. Its antigen is not identified. This sample was included in a study of cytomegalovirus exposure and HLA in healthy donors. Study results and caveats: Association of a missense DCLRE1C variant with TCR beta V- and J-gene trimming was reported in a later analysis. At a 0.05 false discovery rate, a later analysis found approximately 15,000 TCR beta sequences to be associated with HLA alleles.

A multiplex PCR was run with 60 Vbeta primers and 13 Jbeta primers. Assay used: immunoSEQ multiplex PCR; TCRdb lists only in-frame clones, some missing. The data show more than 200,000 clones, 70% to 80% seen once. Germline CDR1 reads MNHEY; CDR2 reads SMNVEV (reference sequence). Between the trimmed V and J ends, which lost 6 bases and 6 bases, there was a span of 8 bases. The CDR3 length is 11 residues. The chain joins TRBV27 to TRBJ1-1; D ambiguous. The sample consisted of PBMCs. The receptor's source is a girl aged 2-10 years in good health and CMV-seronegative. CDR3 nucleotides: TGTGCCAGCAGGGGGAGGGCTGAAGCTTTCTTT. It specifies CASRGRAEAFF.